The present T cell receptor (beta chain) was sequenced within a study of Ad26.COV2.S vaccination and SARS-CoV-2 variants (dated by TCRdb to about 2021). Concerning the study at large: Donors in the vaccine arm were drawn from COV1001, a phase I-IIa trial of Ad26.COV2.S in healthy adults that was multicentre, randomized, double-blind and placebo-controlled. Ad26.COV2.S was given intramuscularly at 5x10^10 or 1x10^11 viral particles, as a single shot or as two shots 56 days apart. The specificity and breadth of SARS-CoV-2-reactive T cell receptors after Ad26.COV2.S vaccination were assessed by TCRbeta repertoire sequencing. A total of some 30 samples were included in the TCR-sequenced set, comprising roughly 19 Ad26.COV2.S vaccine recipients, 5 placebo recipients and 8 SARS-CoV-2 convalescent individuals. Trial participants were randomized into five groups of five: low-dose or high-dose Ad26.COV2.S given once or twice, or placebo on both occasions. Throughout the experiments and outcome assessment, investigators stayed blinded to trial group allocation.

General conclusions and limits of the study: The study was not powered to compare responses between vaccine doses or regimens. Vaccine and placebo recipients had comparable non-spike TCR breadth, which fits with the vaccine containing only spike. Substantial breadth of spike-specific CD8+ and CD4+ T cell responses was reported after vaccination. The authors noted that the TCR breadth and depth analyses may have underestimated total T cell responses. Ad26.COV2.S recipients had higher spike-specific TCR breadth than placebo recipients (P = 0.0014).

Trimming at the junction amounts to 0 bases on V and 6 bases on J, and the germline ends lie 15 bases apart. CDR1 and CDR2 are drawn from the germline V gene: SGHAT, FQNNGV. CDR3 length: 15 amino acids, cysteine to phenylalanine. Only CDR3 DNA is held: 45 bases, read in frame from base 1. The immunoSEQ Assay was the method used to sequence TCRbeta CDR3 regions. After extraction, genomic DNA underwent amplification by bias-controlled multiplex PCR, followed by high-throughput sequencing. The published analysis was carried out like this. Collapsing and filtering of sequences were performed to quantify the absolute abundance of each unique TCRbeta CDR3 region. T cell fraction was estimated by normalizing TCRbeta template counts to usable DNA, which was measured by amplifying reference genes present in all nucleated cells. Repertoire TCRs were annotated as SARS-CoV-2-specific by exact matching of V gene, CDR3 amino acid sequence and J gene to a known reactive TCR set. The reference SARS-CoV-2 TCR set came from MIRA and was filtered for enrichment in COVID-19-positive ImmuneCODE repertoires, removing public or cross-reactive TCRs. Using the MIRA antigens, annotated TCRs were further analysed by specific ORF or by position within an ORF. Breadth was defined as the number of annotated unique rearrangements divided by the total number of unique productive rearrangements, and depth was defined as the summed frequency of the annotated unique rearrangements. Two-sided Wilcoxon rank-sum tests were used to compare TCR breadth between groups. In its TCRdb copy, this immuneACCESS table keeps in-frame sequences only and misses some clones. Where compared with another copy, unresolved V genes explain less than half of these, and the others have no known cause. The V and J calls and clone size are taken from that table; D and trimming were inferred from the DNA. In this sample the table shows some 250,000 clones, roughly 90% of which occur a single time. Of the sample, about 10% falls within the top ten clones.

Details on this clone: The antigen it recognizes is unknown. Base-call qualities are not available, and no considerably larger clone is one nucleotide away.

According to the study, the label for this sample's treatment or condition signals: around 19 received Ad26.COV2.S at low or high dose, single or two shots; 5 received placebo; per-sample allocation not given. For vaccine and placebo recipients, repertoires were sequenced using samples collected on day 63 after the first injection. Between 29 July and 7 August 2020, Cohort 1b enrolled 25 adults aged 18-55 years at one site in Boston, USA. Ad26.COV2.S was a replication-incompetent adenovirus type 26 vector expressing a prefusion-stabilized SARS-CoV-2 spike protein from the original Wuhan strain. The chain is assembled from TRBV11-2 and TRBJ2-7; the D segment might be TRBD1 or TRBD2, since each matches 5 bases. This specimen was peripheral blood, taken in a trial of Ad26.COV2.S vaccine versus placebo. This receptor was taken from a person between 18 and 60 years old who received the Ad26.COV2.S COVID-19 vaccine or a placebo. Read as DNA, the sequence is TGTGCCAGCAGCTTAGATCGGGGACGTCTGGGCGAGCAGTACTTC. Translated, this is CASSLDRGRLGEQYF. Extended through the reference TRBV11-2 and TRBJ2-7 proteins, this CDR3 yields the full variable domain: EAGVAQSPRYKIIEKRQSVAFWCNPISGHATLYWYQQILGQGPKLLIQFQNNGVVDDSQLPKDRFSAERLKGVDSTLKIQPAKLEDSAVYLCASSLDRGRLGEQYFGPGTRLTVT.